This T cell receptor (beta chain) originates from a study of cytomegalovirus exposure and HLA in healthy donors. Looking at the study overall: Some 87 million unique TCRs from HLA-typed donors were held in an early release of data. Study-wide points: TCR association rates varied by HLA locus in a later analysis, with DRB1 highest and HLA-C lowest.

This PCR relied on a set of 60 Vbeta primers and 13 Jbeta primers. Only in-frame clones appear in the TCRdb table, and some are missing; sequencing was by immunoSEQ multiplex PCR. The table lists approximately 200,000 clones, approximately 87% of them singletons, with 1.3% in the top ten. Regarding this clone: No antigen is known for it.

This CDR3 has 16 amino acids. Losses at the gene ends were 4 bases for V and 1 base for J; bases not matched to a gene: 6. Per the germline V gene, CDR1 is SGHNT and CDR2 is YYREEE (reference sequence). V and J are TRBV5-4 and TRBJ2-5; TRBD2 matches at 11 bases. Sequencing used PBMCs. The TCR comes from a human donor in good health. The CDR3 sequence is CASSTRLAGPQETQYF. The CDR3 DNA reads TGTGCCAGCAGCACCAGACTAGCGGGGCCCCAAGAGACCCAGTACTTC. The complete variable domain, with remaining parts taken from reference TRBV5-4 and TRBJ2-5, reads ETGVTQSPTHLIKTRGQQVTLRCSSQSGHNTVSWYQQALGQGPQFIFQYYREEENGRGNFPPRFSGLQFPNYSSELNVNALELDDSALYLCASSTRLAGPQETQYFGPGTRLLVL.